These T cell receptor beta chains were read from a single sample in a study of CD8+ T cells in alopecia areata. This table comes from immunoSEQ multiplex PCR, and its TCRdb copy is limited to in-frame clones, with some not included. The table shows approximately 120,000 clones, with around 60% occurring only once. The sequencing used CD4+ T cells sorted from blood, collected at week 4, from a patient treated with tofacitinib. These receptors all come from a human donor with alopecia areata. Each CDR3 is given with its conserved first and last residue. Each record gives: clone size, V gene, J gene, D gene, CDR3 DNA, CDR3 protein. D genes are given only for firm matches. Not all rows give a size; the values are once, few, many and, for expanded clones, a class.

>.|TRBV7-6|TRBJ2-7|.
TGTGCCAGCAGCTTAGTAGTTGGGCCTTCCTACGAGCAGTACTTC
CASSLVVGPSYEQYF
>.|TRBV7-6|TRBJ2-3|.
TGTGCCAGCACCAGCTCATACAACACAGATACGCAGTATTTT
CASTSSYNTDTQYF
>.|TRBV29-1|TRBJ2-4|.
TGCAGCGTTGGGGGTACAGGGACCAAAAACATTCAGTACTTC
CSVGGTGTKNIQYF
>few|TRBV21-1|TRBJ2-5|.
TGTGCCAGCAGCTCTCGGCAGGGCGGCGAGACCCAGTACTTC
CASSSRQGGETQYF
>.|TRBV29-1|TRBJ1-5|.
TGCAGCGTTGGTTGGGACGCAATGAGTCGTCAGCCCCAGCATTTT
CSVGWDAMSRQPQHF
>.|TRBV4-3|TRBJ1-1|.
TGCGCCAGCAGCCAAGACACCAGGGTGAACACTGAAGCTTTCTTT
CASSQDTRVNTEAFF
>.|TRBV20-1|TRBJ1-1|.
TGCAGTGCTAGGCTTATTCCTGAAGCTTTCTTT
CSARLIPEAFF
>few|TRBV29-1|TRBJ2-3|.
TGCAGCGTTGAAGCCCAAGGAGGAGCAGGAGATACGCAGTATTTT
CSVEAQGGAGDTQYF
>.|TRBV25-1|TRBJ1-5|.
TGTGCCAGCAGTGACGGTGTTTTCAATCAGCCCCAGCATTTT
CASSDGVFNQPQHF
>.|TRBV7-9|TRBJ2-1|TRBD1
TGTGCCAGCAGCCAGAACAGGGGAGACGGTAAAAATGAGCAGTTCTTC
CASSQNRGDGKNEQFF
>once|TRBV29-1|TRBJ2-7|.
TGCAGCGTTGCGAACACCTACGAGCAGTACTTC
CSVANTYEQYF
>.|TRBV9|TRBJ2-1|TRBD2
TGTGCCAGCAGCGTAGAGGAGCGGGGGGTGGAGTTCTTC
CASSVEERGVEFF
>.|TRBV4-2|TRBJ1-1|.
TGTGCCAGCAGCCAAGGGCTATCGGAGTGGACTGAAGCTTTCTTT
CASSQGLSEWTEAFF
>.|TRBV5-1|TRBJ1-5|.
TGCGCCAGCAGGGTCGGGACCGAGACTTATCAGCCCCAGCATTTT
CASRVGTETYQPQHF
>few|TRBV5-1|TRBJ1-6|TRBD1
TGCGCCAGCACCCGGGACAGTGAAGGATCACCCCTCCACTTT
CASTRDSEGSPLHF
>.|TRBV23-1|TRBJ2-7|.
TGCGCCAGCAGTCAATCCCAAGGAGGCCAGGCCTACGAGCAGTACTTC
CASSQSQGGQAYEQYF
>.|TRBV27|TRBJ1-1|.
TGTGCCAGCAGTTTATTGGGCTTGAGGAACACTGAAGCTTTCTTT
CASSLLGLRNTEAFF
>.|TRBV9|TRBJ2-5|TRBD2
TGTGCCAGCAGCAGAGCGGGATCGGGTGAGACCCAGTACTTC
CASSRAGSGETQYF
>.|TRBV5-6|TRBJ2-1|TRBD1
TGTGCCAGCAGCTACGGGGCGACAGGGCACAATGAGCAGTTCTTC
CASSYGATGHNEQFF
>.|TRBV5-1|TRBJ2-3|.
TGCGCCAGCAGCTTGGGTCGTCCTGGCACAGATACGCAGTATTTT
CASSLGRPGTDTQYF
>.|TRBV30|TRBJ1-2|.
TGTGCCTGGAGCGACGGGAGAAGTGGCTATGGCTACACCTTC
CAWSDGRSGYGYTF
>few|TRBV7-2|TRBJ2-7|TRBD2
TGTGCCAGCAGCTCCCCCATGTATGCGGGAGGGCCCTCGGACGAGCAGTACTTC
CASSSPMYAGGPSDEQYF
>.|TRBV19|TRBJ2-7|.
TGTGCCAGTAGTACCGTCGCCTACGAGCAGTACTTC
CASSTVAYEQYF
>once|TRBV25-1|TRBJ1-2|.
TGTGCCAGCAGTGACCAGGAACAAGGCTACACCTTC
CASSDQEQGYTF
>.|TRBV18|TRBJ2-1|TRBD2
TGTGCCAGCTCACCACCGAGCGGGGCAAAACACTACAATGAGCAGTTCTTC
CASSPPSGAKHYNEQFF
>few|TRBV14|TRBJ1-2|.
TGTGCCAGCACCCTAAAGGGTTTCGGGACACTCACCTATGGCTACACCTTC
CASTLKGFGTLTYGYTF
>.|TRBV25-1|TRBJ1-6|.
TGTGCCAGCAGTGGGGAGAAGTGGCTTTTTGGTTCACCCCTCCACTTT
CASSGEKWLFGSPLHF
>few|TRBV28|TRBJ2-3|TRBD2
TGTGCCAGCAGGCCCAGCGGGGTCACAGATACGCAGTATTTT
CASRPSGVTDTQYF